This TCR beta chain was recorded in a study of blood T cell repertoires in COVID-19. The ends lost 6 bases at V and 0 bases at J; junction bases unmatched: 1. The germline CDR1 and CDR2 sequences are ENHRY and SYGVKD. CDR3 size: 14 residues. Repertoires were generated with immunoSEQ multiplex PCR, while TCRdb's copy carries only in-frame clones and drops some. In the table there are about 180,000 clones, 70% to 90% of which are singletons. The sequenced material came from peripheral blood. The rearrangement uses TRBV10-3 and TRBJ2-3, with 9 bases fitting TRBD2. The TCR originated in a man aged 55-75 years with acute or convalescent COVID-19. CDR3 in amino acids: CAIRTSGSTDTQYF. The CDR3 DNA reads TGTGCCATCAGGACTAGCGGTAGCACAGATACGCAGTATTTT.